These T cell receptor beta chains were read from a single sample in a study of T cell repertoires in cytomegalovirus infection. TCRdb reprocessed the reads via MiXCR and lists one record per CDR3 protein. The sample has around 190,000 distinct CDR3 sequences; 14% are singletons. The sequenced sample was PBMCs. The source of these receptors is a human donor in good health (CMV status not recorded). Some clones in this sample may be carry-over from other donors' samples. Each CDR3 is given with its conserved first and last residue. D genes are given only for firm matches. Size values are once, few and many counts, or a class for expanded clones, and some rows have none.

clone size	D gene	J gene	V gene	CDR3 protein	CDR3 DNA
many	-	TRBJ2-1	TRBV6-2/TRBV6-3	CASSLSQRTENFNEQFF	TGTGCCAGCAGCCTCTCTCAAAGGACGGAGAATTTCAATGAGCAGTTCTTC
few	TRBD1	TRBJ1-1	TRBV11-2	CASSSWTGEWNTEAFF	TGTGCCAGCAGCTCTTGGACAGGGGAGTGGAACACTGAAGCTTTCTTT
-	TRBD2	TRBJ2-5	TRBV6-2/TRBV6-3	CAMREAGAETQYF	TGTGCCATGCGGGAAGCGGGAGCTGAGACCCAGTACTTC
many	-	TRBJ1-6	TRBV7-2	CASSSPVGIQVRPLHF	TGTGCCAGCAGCTCCCCGGTGGGGATACAGGTCCGACCCCTCCACTTT
few	-	TRBJ1-5	TRBV28	CASTESRNQPQHF	TGTGCCAGCACGGAATCACGCAATCAGCCCCAGCATTTT
-	-	TRBJ1-5	TRBV5-1	CASSLAPDQPQHF	TGCGCCAGCAGCTTGGCCCCAGATCAGCCCCAGCATTTT
-	TRBD2	TRBJ2-7	TRBV7-9	CASSSGTSGSYKQYF	TGTGCCAGCAGCTCCGGGACTAGCGGGAGCTACAAGCAGTACTTC
few	-	TRBJ1-6	TRBV25-1	CASTLDPGNSPLHF	TGTGCCAGCACTCTGGACCCAGGAAATTCACCCCTCCACTTT
-	-	TRBJ2-1	TRBV4-1	CASSQGRGSNEQFF	TGCGCCAGCAGCCAAGGTCGCGGCTCCAATGAGCAGTTCTTC
-	TRBD2	TRBJ2-1	TRBV6-2/TRBV6-3	CASSPVTILAGGPGEQFF	TGTGCCAGCAGCCCGGTTACCATCCTAGCGGGAGGGCCGGGTGAGCAGTTCTTC
few	-	TRBJ2-5	TRBV2	CASRRVQETQYF	TGTGCCAGCAGGAGGGTCCAAGAGACCCAGTACTTC
-	-	TRBJ2-7	TRBV2	CASSEHPPSYEQYF	TGTGCCAGCAGTGAACACCCTCCTTCCTACGAGCAGTACTTC
few	TRBD1	TRBJ1-6	TRBV4-1	CASSLRDRGGNNSPLHF	TGCGCCAGCAGCCTCCGGGACAGGGGAGGTAATAATTCACCCCTCCACTTT
few	TRBD2	TRBJ2-3	TRBV29-1	CSVAFRGVSTDTQYF	TGCAGCGTTGCCTTTCGGGGGGTTAGCACAGATACGCAGTATTTT
many	TRBD2	TRBJ2-5	TRBV7-2	CASSLALRASGQETQYF	TGTGCCAGCAGCTTAGCGCTAAGGGCTAGCGGCCAAGAGACCCAGTACTTC
many	-	TRBJ1-5	TRBV7-8	CASSLLGWGSNQPQHF	TGTGCCAGCAGCTTATTAGGTTGGGGGAGCAATCAGCCCCAGCATTTT
-	-	TRBJ2-7	TRBV5-1	CASSSSAGKPYF	TGCGCCAGCAGCTCCAGCGCCGGGAAGCCGTACTTC
many	-	TRBJ1-4	TRBV7-8	CASRPKRVVDRRKEKLFF	TGTGCCAGCCGGCCGAAACGGGTCGTGGATAGAAGAAAGGAAAAACTGTTTTTT
-	-	TRBJ2-1	TRBV20-1	CSARFISNEQFF	TGCAGTGCTAGATTTATAAGCAATGAGCAGTTCTTC
once	-	TRBJ1-3	TRBV20-1	CSAVSAGRAGNTIYF	TGCAGTGCCGTATCAGCAGGGAGGGCTGGAAACACCATATATTTT
many	-	TRBJ1-5	TRBV11-2	CASSLDRGQPQHF	TGTGCCAGCAGCTTAGATCGGGGGCAGCCCCAGCATTTT
-	TRBD2	TRBJ2-3	TRBV6-2/TRBV6-3	CATFERLAGRTDTQYF	TGTGCCACCTTCGAGCGACTAGCGGGGCGCACAGATACGCAGTATTTT
few	-	TRBJ2-2	TRBV6-5	CASSYYGTPNTGELFF	TGTGCCAGCAGTTACTACGGGACTCCGAACACCGGGGAGCTGTTTTTT
many	TRBD1	TRBJ1-1	TRBV7-2	CASSTIGQGGTEAFF	TGTGCCAGCAGCACCATTGGACAGGGCGGTACTGAAGCTTTCTTT
few	-	TRBJ2-1	TRBV24-1	CATNSGYNEQFF	TGTGCCACCAACTCGGGGTACAATGAGCAGTTCTTC
few	-	TRBJ1-2	TRBV6-2/TRBV6-3	CASSYSSAGLAGYTF	TGTGCCAGCAGTTACTCATCAGCAGGGCTGGCTGGCTACACCTTC
few	TRBD2	TRBJ2-3	TRBV7-2	CASSTTSGGADTQYF	TGTGCCAGCAGCACCACTAGCGGGGGGGCAGATACGCAGTATTTT
few	-	TRBJ1-6	TRBV27	CASSLLKSGTDAYNSPLHF	TGTGCCAGCAGTTTACTCAAGTCCGGGACGGACGCCTATAATTCACCCCTCCACTTT
-	TRBD2	TRBJ2-7	TRBV7-9	CASSPSGGEYEQYF	TGTGCCAGCAGCCCGAGCGGGGGGGAATACGAGCAGTACTTC
many	TRBD1	TRBJ1-3	TRBV7-2	CASSLDRVDTIYF	TGTGCCAGCAGCTTGGACAGGGTGGACACCATATATTTT
-	TRBD2	TRBJ2-7	TRBV2	CASSRLAGAYEQYF	TGTGCCAGCAGTCGACTAGCGGGGGCCTACGAGCAGTACTTC
-	TRBD1	TRBJ2-7	TRBV5-1	CASSLRWTGQPVAYEQYF	TGCGCCAGCAGCCTCAGATGGACAGGACAGCCGGTCGCCTACGAGCAGTACTTC
few	TRBD1	TRBJ2-3	TRBV2	CASSGTGSTDTQYF	TGTGCCAGCAGTGGGACAGGAAGCACAGATACGCAGTATTTT
many	TRBD1	TRBJ1-5	TRBV7-9	CASSGPGQGNWDNQPQHF	TGTGCCAGCAGCGGGCCGGGACAGGGGAATTGGGACAATCAGCCCCAGCATTTT
few	TRBD2	TRBJ2-7	TRBV29-1	CSVVGGEGQGESYEQYF	TGCAGCGTTGTGGGAGGGGAGGGTCAGGGCGAGAGCTACGAGCAGTACTTC
few	TRBD1	TRBJ1-1	TRBV2	CAGQGRTEAFF	TGTGCTGGACAGGGAAGGACTGAAGCTTTCTTT
many	-	TRBJ2-1	TRBV7-2	CASSPVTGEQFF	TGTGCCAGCAGTCCTGTAACGGGTGAGCAGTTCTTC
many	-	TRBJ2-2	TRBV5-5	CASSLEGVNTGELFF	TGTGCCAGCAGCTTGGAAGGGGTGAACACCGGGGAGCTGTTTTTT
-	-	TRBJ1-3	TRBV5-4	CASSFDNSGNTIYF	TGTGCCAGCAGCTTTGACAACTCTGGAAACACCATATATTTT
many	TRBD1	TRBJ2-3	TRBV10-3	CAISDTARGRDTQYF	TGTGCCATCAGTGACACAGCCAGGGGGCGAGATACGCAGTATTTT
many	-	TRBJ1-1	TRBV28	CASDIGAGAGRPEAFF	TGTGCCAGCGATATCGGCGCTGGGGCAGGGAGACCTGAAGCTTTCTTT
many	-	TRBJ1-6	TRBV7-2	CASSTRDTYNSPLHF	TGTGCCAGCAGCACCAGGGACACCTATAATTCACCCCTCCACTTT